The TCR beta chain described here comes from a study of T-cell reconstitution after alpha-beta-depleted transplantation in children. In its sample, this clonotype was seen a few times. CDR1 is MNHEY, CDR2 SVGEGT, per germline. Trimming cost V 4 bases and J 0 bases, with 9 bases left between them. CDR3 size: 14 residues. This sample's TCRbeta library carried unique molecular identifier barcodes. TCRdb re-called the PCR reads with MiXCR, one entry per CDR3 protein. The sample has 230,000 or so distinct CDR3 sequences, 9.5% to 15% seen once. The TCR sequence derives from a human donor who donated a stem cell graft to a child with acute lymphoblastic leukemia. The rearrangement joins TRBV6-2 or TRBV6-3 to TRBJ1-1; D unresolved. The specimen was PBMCs from the stem cell graft donor, collected from the stem cell graft. For the CDR3, the DNA is TGTGCCAGCAGTTCGTCATGGGTGAACACTGAAGCTTTCTTT. This sequence encodes CASSSSWVNTEAFF.